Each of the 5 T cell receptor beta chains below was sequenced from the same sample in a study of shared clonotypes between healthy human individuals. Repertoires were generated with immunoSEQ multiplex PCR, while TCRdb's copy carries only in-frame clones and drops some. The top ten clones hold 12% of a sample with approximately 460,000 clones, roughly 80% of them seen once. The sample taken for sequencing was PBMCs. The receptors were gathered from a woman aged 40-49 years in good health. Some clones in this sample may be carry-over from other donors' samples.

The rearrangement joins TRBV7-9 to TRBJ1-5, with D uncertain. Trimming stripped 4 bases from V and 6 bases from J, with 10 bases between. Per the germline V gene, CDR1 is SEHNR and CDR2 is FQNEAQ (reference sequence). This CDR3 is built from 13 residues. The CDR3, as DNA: TGTGCCAGCAGCTCGACTAGAGGTCAGCCCCAGCATTTT. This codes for CASSSTRGQPQHF.

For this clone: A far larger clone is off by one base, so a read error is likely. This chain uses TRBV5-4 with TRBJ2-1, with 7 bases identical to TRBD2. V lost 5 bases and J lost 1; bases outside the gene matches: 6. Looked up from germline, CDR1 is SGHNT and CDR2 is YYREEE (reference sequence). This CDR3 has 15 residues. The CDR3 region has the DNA TGTGCCAGCAGTAAACCTAGCGGATCCTACAATGAGCAGTTCTTC. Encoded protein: CASSKPSGSYNEQFF.

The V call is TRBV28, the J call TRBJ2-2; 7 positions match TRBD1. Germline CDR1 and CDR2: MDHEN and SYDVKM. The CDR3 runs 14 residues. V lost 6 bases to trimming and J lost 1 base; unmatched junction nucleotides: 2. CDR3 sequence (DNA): TGTGCCAGCAGGAGACAGGGGAACACCGGGGAGCTGTTTTTT. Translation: CASRRQGNTGELFF. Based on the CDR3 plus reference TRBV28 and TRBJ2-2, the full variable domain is DVKVTQSSRYLVKRTGEKVFLECVQDMDHENMFWYRQDPGLGLRLIYFSYDVKMKEKGDIPEGYSVSREKKERFSLILESASTNQTSMYLCASRRQGNTGELFFGEGSRLTVL.

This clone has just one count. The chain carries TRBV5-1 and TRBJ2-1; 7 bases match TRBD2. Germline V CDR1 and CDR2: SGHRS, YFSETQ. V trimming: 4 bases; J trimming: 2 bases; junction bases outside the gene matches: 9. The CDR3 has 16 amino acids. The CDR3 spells CASSPKAGRTYNEQFF. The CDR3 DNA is TGCGCCAGCAGCCCTAAAGCGGGGCGCACCTACAATGAGCAGTTCTTC.

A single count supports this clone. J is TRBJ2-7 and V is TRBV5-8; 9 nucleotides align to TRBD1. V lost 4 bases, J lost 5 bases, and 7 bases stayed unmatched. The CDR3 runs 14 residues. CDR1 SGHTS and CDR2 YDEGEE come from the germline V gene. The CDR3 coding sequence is TGTGCCAGCAGCCTGGGACAGGGAATCCACGAGCAGTACTTC. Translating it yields CASSLGQGIHEQYF.